Listed here is a single T cell receptor beta chain. The antigen remains unidentified. The data originate from a study of OX40 agonist ivuxolimab in advanced cancers. General study results and limits: The mean number of expanded clones was higher in CD8+ T cells than in CD4+.

The V gene's germline CDR1 is SGHDN and CDR2 FVKESK. This CDR3 has 17 residues. The germline V and J ends were trimmed by 5 bases and 1 base, with 19 bases remaining between them. Method: immunoSEQ multiplex PCR; TCRdb's copy keeps in-frame clones and lacks some. The sample carries some 100,000 clones, 85% to 95% recorded once. The sequence was collected from an adult with an advanced solid tumor such as melanoma, head and neck, liver or kidney cancer. Here the sequenced sample was CD4+ or CD8+ T cells sorted from blood, taken in a trial of the OX40 agonist ivuxolimab. V usage is TRBV14 and J usage is TRBJ2-3; TRBD2 might be the D (6 bases). In DNA form, the CDR3 reads TGTGCCAGCAGCTTAGTCGCCCGGGGGTCGGGCACAGATACGCAGTATTTT. It encodes CASSLVARGSGTDTQYF.